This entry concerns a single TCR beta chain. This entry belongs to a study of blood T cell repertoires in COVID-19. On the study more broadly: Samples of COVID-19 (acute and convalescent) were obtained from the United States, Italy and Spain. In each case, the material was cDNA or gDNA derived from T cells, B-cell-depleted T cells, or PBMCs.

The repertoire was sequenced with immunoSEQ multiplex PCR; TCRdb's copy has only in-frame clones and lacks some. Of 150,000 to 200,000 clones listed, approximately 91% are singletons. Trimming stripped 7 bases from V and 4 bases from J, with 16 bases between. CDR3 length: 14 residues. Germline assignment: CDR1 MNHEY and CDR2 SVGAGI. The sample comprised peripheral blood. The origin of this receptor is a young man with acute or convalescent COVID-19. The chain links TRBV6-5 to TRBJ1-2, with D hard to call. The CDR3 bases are TGTGCCAGCAAAAACCGGAACAGAGCCTATGGCTACACCTTC. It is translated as CASKNRNRAYGYTF.